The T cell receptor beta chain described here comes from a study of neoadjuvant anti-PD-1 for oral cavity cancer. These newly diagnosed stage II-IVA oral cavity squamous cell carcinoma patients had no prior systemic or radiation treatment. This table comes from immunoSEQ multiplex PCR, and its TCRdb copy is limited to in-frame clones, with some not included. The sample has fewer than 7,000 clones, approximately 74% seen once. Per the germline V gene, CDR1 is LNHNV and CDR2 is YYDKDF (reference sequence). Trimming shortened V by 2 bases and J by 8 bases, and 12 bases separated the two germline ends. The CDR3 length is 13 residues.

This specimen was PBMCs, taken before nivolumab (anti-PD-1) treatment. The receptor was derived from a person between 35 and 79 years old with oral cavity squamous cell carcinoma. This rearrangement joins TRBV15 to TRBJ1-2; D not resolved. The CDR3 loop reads CATSRFEGGGYTF. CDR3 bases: TGTGCCACCAGCAGATTTGAAGGCGGCGGCTACACCTTC.